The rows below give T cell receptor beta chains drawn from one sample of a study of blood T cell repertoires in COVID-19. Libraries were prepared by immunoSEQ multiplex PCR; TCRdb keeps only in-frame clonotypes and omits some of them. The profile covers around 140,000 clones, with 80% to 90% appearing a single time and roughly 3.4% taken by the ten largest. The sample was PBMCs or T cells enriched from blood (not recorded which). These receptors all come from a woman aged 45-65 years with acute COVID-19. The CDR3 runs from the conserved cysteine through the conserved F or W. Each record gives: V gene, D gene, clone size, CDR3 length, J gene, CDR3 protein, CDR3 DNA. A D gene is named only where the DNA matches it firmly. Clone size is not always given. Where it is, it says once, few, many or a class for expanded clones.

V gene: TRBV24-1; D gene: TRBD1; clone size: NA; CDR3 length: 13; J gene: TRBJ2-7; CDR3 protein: CATSDRDRLGQYF; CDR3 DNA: TGTGCCACCAGTGATCGGGACAGACTGGGGCAGTACTTC
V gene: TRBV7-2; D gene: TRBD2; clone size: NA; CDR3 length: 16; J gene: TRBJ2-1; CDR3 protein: CASSFGGLAGGNEQFF; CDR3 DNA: TGTGCCAGCAGCTTTGGGGGACTAGCGGGAGGGAATGAGCAGTTCTTC
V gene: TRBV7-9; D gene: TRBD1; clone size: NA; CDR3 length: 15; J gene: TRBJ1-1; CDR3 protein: CASSPPGTVNTEAFF; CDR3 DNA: TGTGCCAGCAGCCCCCCCGGGACAGTGAACACTGAAGCTTTCTTT
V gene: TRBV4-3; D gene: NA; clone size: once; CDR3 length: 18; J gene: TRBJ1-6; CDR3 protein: CASSQDEQGYSYNSPLHF; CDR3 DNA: TGCGCCAGCAGCCAAGACGAACAGGGTTACTCCTATAATTCACCCCTCCACTTT
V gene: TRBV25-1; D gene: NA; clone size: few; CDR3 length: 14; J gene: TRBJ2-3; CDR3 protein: CASTPDTITDTQYF; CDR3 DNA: TGTGCCAGCACCCCCGATACTATTACAGATACGCAGTATTTT
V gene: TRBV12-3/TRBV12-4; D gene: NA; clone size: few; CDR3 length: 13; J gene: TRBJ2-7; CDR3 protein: CASSDSRYYEQYF; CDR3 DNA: TGTGCCAGCTCGGACTCTCGATACTACGAGCAGTACTTC
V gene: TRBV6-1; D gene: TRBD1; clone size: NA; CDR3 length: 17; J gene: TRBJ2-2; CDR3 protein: CASSGTGVVGTTGELFF; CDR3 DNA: TGTGCCAGCAGTGGGACAGGGGTAGTCGGAACCACCGGGGAGCTGTTTTTT
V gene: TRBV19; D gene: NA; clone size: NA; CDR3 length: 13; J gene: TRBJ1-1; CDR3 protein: CASSIRGHTEAFF; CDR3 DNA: TGTGCCAGTAGTATCAGGGGTCACACTGAAGCTTTCTTT
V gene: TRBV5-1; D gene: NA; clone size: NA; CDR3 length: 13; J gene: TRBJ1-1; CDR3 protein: CASSFEGDTEAFF; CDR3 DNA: TGCGCCAGCAGCTTCGAGGGGGACACTGAAGCTTTCTTT
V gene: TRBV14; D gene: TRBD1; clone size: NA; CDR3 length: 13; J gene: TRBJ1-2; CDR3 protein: CASRRDRGYGYTF; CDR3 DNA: TGTGCCAGCAGGAGGGACAGGGGTTATGGCTACACCTTC
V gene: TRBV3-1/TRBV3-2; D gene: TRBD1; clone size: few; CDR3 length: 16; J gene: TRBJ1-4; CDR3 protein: CASSLSGTANYEKLFF; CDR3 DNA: TGTGCCAGCAGCCTCTCCGGGACAGCTAATTATGAAAAACTGTTTTTT
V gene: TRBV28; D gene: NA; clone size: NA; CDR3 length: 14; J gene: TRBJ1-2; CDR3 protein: CASRKGGSNYGYTF; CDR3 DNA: TGTGCCAGCCGGAAAGGGGGTAGTAACTATGGCTACACCTTC
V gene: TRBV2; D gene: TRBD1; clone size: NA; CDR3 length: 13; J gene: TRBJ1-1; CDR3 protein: CAGGQGPGTEAFF; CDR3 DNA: TGTGCCGGAGGACAGGGCCCTGGGACTGAAGCTTTCTTT
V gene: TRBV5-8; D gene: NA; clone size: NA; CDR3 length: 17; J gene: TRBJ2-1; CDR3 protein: CASSLVALASGYNEQFF; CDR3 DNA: TGTGCCAGCAGCTTGGTGGCCCTAGCAAGCGGGTACAATGAGCAGTTCTTC
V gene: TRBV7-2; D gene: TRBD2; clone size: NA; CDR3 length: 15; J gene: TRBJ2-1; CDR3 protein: CASSPSAGGPNEQFF; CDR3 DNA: TGTGCCAGCAGCCCCTCGGCGGGAGGGCCGAATGAGCAGTTCTTC
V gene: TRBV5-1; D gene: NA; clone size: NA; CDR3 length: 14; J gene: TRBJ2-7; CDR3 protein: CASSYRVGGNEQYF; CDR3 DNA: TGCGCCAGCAGCTACAGGGTGGGGGGGAACGAGCAGTACTTC
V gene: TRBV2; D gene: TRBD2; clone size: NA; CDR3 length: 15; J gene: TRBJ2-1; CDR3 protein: CATPSTSGKWNEQFF; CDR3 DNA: TGTGCCACCCCTTCGACTAGCGGGAAGTGGAATGAGCAGTTCTTC
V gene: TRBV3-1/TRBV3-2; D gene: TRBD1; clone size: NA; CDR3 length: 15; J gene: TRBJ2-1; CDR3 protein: CASSQGQGGYNEQFF; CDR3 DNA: TGTGCCAGCAGCCAAGGACAGGGGGGCTACAATGAGCAGTTCTTC
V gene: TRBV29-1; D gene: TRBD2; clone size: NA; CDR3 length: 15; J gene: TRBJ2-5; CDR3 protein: CSVEGPGGGLETQYF; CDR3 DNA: TGCAGCGTTGAAGGGCCGGGAGGGGGGTTAGAGACCCAGTACTTC
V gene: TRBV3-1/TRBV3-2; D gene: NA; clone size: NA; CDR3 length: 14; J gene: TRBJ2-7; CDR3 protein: CASSTRAQGHEQYF; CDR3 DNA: TGTGCCAGCAGCACGCGAGCCCAGGGCCACGAGCAGTACTTC
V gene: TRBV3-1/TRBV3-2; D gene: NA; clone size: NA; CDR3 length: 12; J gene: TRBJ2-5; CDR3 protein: CASSSGAETQYF; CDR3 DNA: TGTGCCAGCAGCTCAGGGGCAGAGACCCAGTACTTC
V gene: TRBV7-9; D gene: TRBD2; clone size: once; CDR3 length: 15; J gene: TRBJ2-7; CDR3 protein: CASSLTSGNSYEQYF; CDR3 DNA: TGTGCCAGCAGCCTAACTAGCGGCAACTCCTACGAGCAGTACTTC
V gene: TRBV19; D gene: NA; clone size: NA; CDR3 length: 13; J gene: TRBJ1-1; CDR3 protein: CASSTDSHEKAFF; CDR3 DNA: TGTGCCAGTAGTACGGACAGCCATGAGAAGGCTTTCTTT
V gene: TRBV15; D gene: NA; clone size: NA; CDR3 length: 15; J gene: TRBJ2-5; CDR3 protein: CATSREKGGQETQYF; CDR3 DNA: TGTGCCACCAGCAGAGAGAAAGGGGGTCAGGAGACCCAGTACTTC
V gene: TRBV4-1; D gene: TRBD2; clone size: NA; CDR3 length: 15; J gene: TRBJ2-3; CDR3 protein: CASRETSGSSDTQYF; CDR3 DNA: TGCGCCAGCAGAGAGACTAGCGGGAGTTCGGATACGCAGTATTTT
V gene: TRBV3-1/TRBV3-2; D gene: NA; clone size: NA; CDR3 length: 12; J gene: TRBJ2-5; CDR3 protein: CASSQARGTQYF; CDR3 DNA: TGTGCCAGCAGCCAAGCCAGAGGGACCCAGTACTTC
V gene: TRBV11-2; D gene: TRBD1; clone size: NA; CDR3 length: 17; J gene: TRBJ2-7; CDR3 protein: CASSLGTGGLSSYEQYF; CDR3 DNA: TGTGCCAGCAGCTTAGGGACAGGGGGTTTGAGCTCCTACGAGCAGTACTTC
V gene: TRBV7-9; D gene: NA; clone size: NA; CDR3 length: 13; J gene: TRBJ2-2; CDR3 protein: CASSQGLTGELFF; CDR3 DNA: TGTGCCAGCAGTCAGGGACTCACCGGGGAGCTGTTTTTT
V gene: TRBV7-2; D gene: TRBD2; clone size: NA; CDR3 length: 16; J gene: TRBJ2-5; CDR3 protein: CASSRPSGRAGETQYF; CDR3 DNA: TGTGCCAGCAGCCGGCCCAGCGGGAGGGCCGGAGAGACCCAGTACTTC
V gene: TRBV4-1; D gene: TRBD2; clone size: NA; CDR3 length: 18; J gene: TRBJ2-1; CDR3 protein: CASSQTSGLVASYNEQFF; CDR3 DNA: TGCGCCAGCAGCCAAACTAGCGGGTTGGTCGCCTCCTACAATGAGCAGTTCTTC
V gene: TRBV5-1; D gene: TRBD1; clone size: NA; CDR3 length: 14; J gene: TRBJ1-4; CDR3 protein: CASSLGTGDEKLFF; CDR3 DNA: TGCGCCAGCAGCTTGGGGACAGGGGATGAAAAACTGTTTTTT
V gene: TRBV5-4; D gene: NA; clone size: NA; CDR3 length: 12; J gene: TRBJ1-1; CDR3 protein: CASNSLNTEAFF; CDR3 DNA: TGTGCCAGCAATAGTCTGAACACTGAAGCTTTCTTT
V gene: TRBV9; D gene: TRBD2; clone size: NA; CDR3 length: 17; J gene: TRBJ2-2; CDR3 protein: CASSAPDVREISGELFF; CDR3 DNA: TGTGCCAGCAGCGCCCCAGATGTGCGGGAGATCTCTGGGGAGCTGTTTTTT
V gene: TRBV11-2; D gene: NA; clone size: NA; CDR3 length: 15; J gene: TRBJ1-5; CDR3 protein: CASSLDHLGGMPQHF; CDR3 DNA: TGTGCCAGCAGCTTAGACCACCTCGGGGGGATGCCCCAGCATTTT
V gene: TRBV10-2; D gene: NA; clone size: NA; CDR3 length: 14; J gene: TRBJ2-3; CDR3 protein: CASSDRGGTDTQYF; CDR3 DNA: TGCGCCAGCAGTGACAGGGGTGGCACAGATACGCAGTATTTT
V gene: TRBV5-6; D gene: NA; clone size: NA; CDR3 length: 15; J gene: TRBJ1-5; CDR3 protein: CASSLRTVSNQPQHF; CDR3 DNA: TGTGCCAGCAGCCTGCGGACTGTTAGCAATCAGCCCCAGCATTTT
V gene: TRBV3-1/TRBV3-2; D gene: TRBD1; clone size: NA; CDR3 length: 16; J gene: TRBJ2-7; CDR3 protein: CASSQDVGTGLDEQYF; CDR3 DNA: TGTGCCAGCAGCCAAGATGTGGGGACAGGGCTCGACGAGCAGTACTTC
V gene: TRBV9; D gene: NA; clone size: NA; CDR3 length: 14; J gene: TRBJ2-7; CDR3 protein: CASSVTAQGYEQYF; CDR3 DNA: TGTGCCAGCAGCGTCACAGCCCAGGGATACGAGCAGTACTTC
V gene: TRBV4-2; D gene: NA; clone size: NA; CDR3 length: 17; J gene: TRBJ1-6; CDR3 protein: CASSQEPPGAYNSPLHF; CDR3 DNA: TGTGCCAGCAGCCAAGAACCGCCAGGGGCCTATAATTCACCCCTCCACTTT
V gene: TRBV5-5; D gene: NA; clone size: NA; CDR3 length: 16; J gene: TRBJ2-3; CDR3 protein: CASSSGPGQSTDTQYF; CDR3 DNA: TGTGCCAGCAGCTCCGGTCCGGGACAAAGCACAGATACGCAGTATTTT
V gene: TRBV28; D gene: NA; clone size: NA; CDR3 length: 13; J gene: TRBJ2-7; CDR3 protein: CASSPRSAHEQYF; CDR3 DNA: TGTGCCAGCAGCCCTAGATCGGCCCACGAGCAGTACTTC
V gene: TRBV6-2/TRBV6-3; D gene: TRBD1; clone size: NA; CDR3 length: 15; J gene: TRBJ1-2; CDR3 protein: CASSYPNRGDYGYTF; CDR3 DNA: TGTGCCAGCAGTTACCCCAACAGGGGGGACTATGGCTACACCTTC
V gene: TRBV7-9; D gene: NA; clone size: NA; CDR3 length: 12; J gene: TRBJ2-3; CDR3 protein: CASRGGLDTQYF; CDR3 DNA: TGTGCCAGCAGGGGAGGTTTAGATACGCAGTATTTT
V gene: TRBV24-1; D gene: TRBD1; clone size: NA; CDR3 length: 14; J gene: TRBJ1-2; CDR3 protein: CATSDNRGNYGYTF; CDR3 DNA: TGTGCCACCAGTGATAACAGGGGAAACTATGGCTACACCTTC
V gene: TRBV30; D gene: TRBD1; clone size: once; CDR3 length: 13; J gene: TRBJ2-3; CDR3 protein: CAWDRGGRDTQYF; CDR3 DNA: TGTGCCTGGGACAGGGGCGGGCGAGATACGCAGTATTTT
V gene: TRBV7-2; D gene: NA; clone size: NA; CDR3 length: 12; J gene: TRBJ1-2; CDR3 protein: CASTVPVYGYTF; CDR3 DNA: TGTGCCAGTACGGTGCCCGTCTATGGCTACACCTTC
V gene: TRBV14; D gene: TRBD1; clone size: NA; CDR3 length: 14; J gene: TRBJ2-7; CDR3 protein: CASSQGTGAYEQYF; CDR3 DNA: TGTGCCAGCAGCCAAGGGACAGGGGCCTACGAGCAGTACTTC
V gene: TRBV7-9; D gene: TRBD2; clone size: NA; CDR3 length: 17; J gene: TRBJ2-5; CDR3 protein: CASSLEFGGRARETQYF; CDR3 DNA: TGTGCCAGCAGCTTAGAATTCGGGGGGAGGGCCAGGGAGACCCAGTACTTC
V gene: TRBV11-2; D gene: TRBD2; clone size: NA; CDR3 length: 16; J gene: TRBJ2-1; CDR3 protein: CASSSGLAGPYNEQFF; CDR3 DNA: TGTGCCAGCAGCTCGGGACTAGCGGGGCCGTACAATGAGCAGTTCTTC
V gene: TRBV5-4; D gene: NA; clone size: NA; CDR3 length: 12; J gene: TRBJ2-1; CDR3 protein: CASSLALNEQFF; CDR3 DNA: TGTGCCAGCAGCTTGGCCTTAAATGAGCAGTTCTTC
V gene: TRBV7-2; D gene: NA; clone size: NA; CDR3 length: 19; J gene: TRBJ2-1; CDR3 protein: CASSSGRGAGLSSYNEQFF; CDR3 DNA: TGTGCCAGCAGTTCTGGACGGGGGGCGGGCCTGAGCTCCTACAATGAGCAGTTCTTC
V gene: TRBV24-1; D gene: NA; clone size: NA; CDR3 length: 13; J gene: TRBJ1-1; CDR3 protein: CATSDQGNTEAFF; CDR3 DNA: TGTGCCACCAGTGATCAGGGGAACACTGAAGCTTTCTTT
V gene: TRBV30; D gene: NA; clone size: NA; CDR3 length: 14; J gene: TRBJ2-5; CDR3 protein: CAGRGSTTQETQYF; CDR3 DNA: TGTGCCGGACGGGGGAGCACGACACAAGAGACCCAGTACTTC
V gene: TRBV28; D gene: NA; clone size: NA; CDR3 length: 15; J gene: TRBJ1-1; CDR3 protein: CASRKGGAANTEAFF; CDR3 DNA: TGTGCCAGCAGGAAAGGGGGGGCGGCGAACACTGAAGCTTTCTTT
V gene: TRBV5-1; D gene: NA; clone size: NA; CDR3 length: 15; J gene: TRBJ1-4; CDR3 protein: CASSFLRQANEKLFF; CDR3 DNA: TGCGCCAGCAGCTTTTTGCGTCAGGCTAATGAAAAACTGTTTTTT
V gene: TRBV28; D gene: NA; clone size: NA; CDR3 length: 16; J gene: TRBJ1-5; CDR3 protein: CASRWDPGGGNQPQHF; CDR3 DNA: TGTGCCAGCAGGTGGGACCCGGGGGGAGGCAATCAGCCCCAGCATTTT
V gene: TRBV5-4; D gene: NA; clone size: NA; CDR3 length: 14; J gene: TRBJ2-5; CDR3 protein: CASSLGEYQETQYF; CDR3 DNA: TGTGCCAGCAGCTTGGGAGAGTACCAAGAGACCCAGTACTTC
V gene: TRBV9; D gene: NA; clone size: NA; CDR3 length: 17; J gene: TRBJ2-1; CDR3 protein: CASSSFPWTVECNEQFF; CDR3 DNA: TGTGCCAGCAGCTCATTCCCCTGGACTGTCGAATGCAATGAGCAGTTCTTC
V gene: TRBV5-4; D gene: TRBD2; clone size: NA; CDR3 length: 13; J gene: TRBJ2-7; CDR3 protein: CASSSAGRGEQYF; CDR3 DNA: TGTGCCAGCAGCTCAGCGGGAAGAGGAGAGCAGTACTTC